This T cell receptor beta chain comes out of a study of immune evolution from preneoplasia to lung adenocarcinoma. Whole-study results and caveats: T cell clonality was higher in KRAS-mutant than EGFR-mutant or wild-type nodules. From normal lung to invasive adenocarcinoma, top clone frequencies appeared to decrease. Clonality was highest in normal lung, lower in later-stage lesions apparently.

Assay: immunoSEQ multiplex PCR; the TCRdb copy retains only in-frame clones and omits some. Seen here are 9,000 to 10,000 clones, 75% to 80% observed once, and the top ten hold around 12%. Trimming took 0 bases from V and 5 from J, leaving 9 bases between them. The CDR3 runs to 13 residues. Germline CDR1 is SGDLS and CDR2 is YYNGEE. Concerning this clone: Its specificity is unknown.

H&E slides confirmed each diagnosis, reviewed by two pathologists independently. The sequenced material came from FFPE lung adenocarcinoma in situ tissue. This chain links TRBV9 with TRBJ2-7; D is undetermined. This TCR was sampled from a person older than 75 with lung adenocarcinoma. CDR3 sequence reads: CASSVVGGDEQYF. CDR3 bases: TGTGCCAGCAGCGTAGTTGGCGGAGACGAGCAGTACTTC.